Sequencing of this T cell receptor (beta chain) was carried out in a study of blood T cell repertoires in COVID-19 (dated by TCRdb to 2020 to 2022). Describing the broader study: Collaborator samples came from the United States, Italy and Spain and covered acute and convalescent phases of COVID-19. HLA class I and class II types, where available, came from metadata supplied by the sample provider rather than from assay-based typing. Nearly every sample came with metadata listing a de-identified subject ID, COVID-19 status, age in years and sex. The prospective study material was composed of cDNA or gDNA derived from T cells, B-cell-depleted T cells, or PBMCs. Deeply sampled blood TCRbeta repertoires from subjects exposed to, actively infected with, or recovered from COVID-19 were included in the dataset. A freely available public database, intended as a resource for researchers studying the immune response to SARS-CoV-2, is where the repertoires were released. The samples were drawn from two sources: the first 160 participants of the ongoing ImmuneRACE study, and 1,000 to 1,500 subjects contributed by 6 global collaborators.

Of note for this clone: Its antigen is not yet known. It has no much larger one-base neighbor in the sample; base qualities were not kept.

The immunoSEQ Assay, a bias-controlled multiplex PCR, was used to amplify TCRbeta CDR3 regions from genomic DNA. The authors' pipeline ran thus. Nucleated cell counts per sample were estimated from amplification of reference gene primers within the assay. To quantify the absolute abundance of each unique TCRbeta CDR3 rearrangement, sequence reads were collapsed and filtered. Productive Simpson clonality was computed per sample as the square root of Simpson's diversity index over productive rearrangements. This is the immuneACCESS table as TCRdb keeps it, with only in-frame sequences that have V and J called. A part of the clones is gone; compared with another copy, unresolved V genes explain less than half, and the rest is unexplained. V and J calls and clone size are those listed in that table; D and trimming were worked out from the DNA. The sample table records nearly 350,000 clones; around nine tenths of these occur just once. 6% to 8.5% of the sample is taken by the ten largest.

V lost 8 bases and J lost 0 bases; the stretch between them is 17 bases long. The germline V gene encodes CDR1 MNHEY and CDR2 SMNVEV (reference sequence). From its cysteine to its phenylalanine, the CDR3 spans 16 amino acids. Solely the CDR3 DNA is kept, with 48 bases framed from the first base. Study-wide findings and limitations: Clinical and demographic metadata were provided uncurated, with the amount varying by source and participant.

At one collaborating source in Seattle, patients were enrolled during active infection and were followed longitudinally through the course of disease. The collaborating institutions used their own protocols to collect whole blood in K2EDTA tubes. Collaborator samples were shipped for TCRbeta analysis as frozen whole blood, isolated PBMCs, or DNA extracted from either sample type. The sequence came from a woman in her seventies with COVID-19, enrolled during active disease. The sample comprised peripheral blood. The rearranged segments are TRBV27 and TRBJ2-1, with the identity of the D gene unclear. CDR3 sequence: CASSRGAFSSYNEQFF. DNA sequence: TGTGCCAGCTCCCGCGGAGCCTTTAGCTCCTACAATGAGCAGTTCTTC.